This T cell receptor beta chain emerged from a study of T cells after yellow fever vaccination. Overall study context: The fractions with low cell numbers were processed using SMART-Seq v4 Ultra Low Input.

General study results and limits: There was a possibility that FACS-sorted repertoires contained abundant clonotypes contaminating from the bulk population. After the booster, 96% of CD4 and roughly nine tenths of CD8 primary-response clones were re-detected.

As to this clonotype: Its antigen is as yet unknown.

Template switching with 5'RACE generated the TCR cDNA and added a universal primer site and UMIs. TCRdb analysed the 5' RACE reads with MiXCR anew, one entry per CDR3 protein. The table lists nearly 550,000 distinct CDR3 sequences, 15% to 20% of them singletons, with 13% to 15% in the top ten. The starting material was PBMCs, obtained 15 days after the yellow fever booster vaccination. This sequence originates from a man aged 30-40 years who received the YFV17D yellow fever vaccine.

The DNA of the CDR3 is TGTGCCAGCAGCGTGAGTGGCAGGGGTTGGACCGGGGAGCTGTTTTTT. It is translated as CASSVSGRGWTGELFF. This chain links TRBV9 with TRBJ2-2; D perhaps matches TRBD1 (6 bases). The CDR3 sequence is 16 residues long. Trimming shortened V by 2 bases and J by 5 bases, and 16 bases separated the two germline ends. Germline values: CDR1 SGDLS, CDR2 YYNGEE.